The T cell receptor (beta chain) under discussion was sequenced for a study of beta chain features in type 1 diabetes. Study-wide context: Investigators examined more than 90 million sorted cells across all samples. Study conclusions and caveats: cDNA-based reads could over-represent cells with high TCR expression. Still unanswered here is whether HLA type influences TCRB rearrangement. Moderate yet significant TCRB CDR3 shortening was seen in Type 1 diabetes patients in all four CD4+ subsets.

This clone was seen more than once but under ten times. The antigen remains unidentified. V was cut by 8 bases and J by 1 base, with 11 bases left in between. Looked up from germline, CDR1 is MRHNA and CDR2 is SNTAGT. The CDR3 sequence is 14 residues long. cDNA synthesis used the whole RNA isolate, giving expressed TCRB sequences. The method was immunoSEQ multiplex PCR; TCRdb's version includes in-frame clones alone and lacks a portion of them. Of about 370,000 clones in the sample, 8% to 10% are singletons; the top ten hold about 0.63%. The V gene is TRBV6-4, the J gene TRBJ2-2; possibly TRBD2 for D (5 bases). Input material: central memory CD4+ T cells from blood. The TCR sequence derives from a young man with type 1 diabetes. For the CDR3, the DNA is TGTGCCAGCTACTCGGGAAGGAACACCGGGGAGCTGTTTTTT. Protein sequence: CASYSGRNTGELFF.